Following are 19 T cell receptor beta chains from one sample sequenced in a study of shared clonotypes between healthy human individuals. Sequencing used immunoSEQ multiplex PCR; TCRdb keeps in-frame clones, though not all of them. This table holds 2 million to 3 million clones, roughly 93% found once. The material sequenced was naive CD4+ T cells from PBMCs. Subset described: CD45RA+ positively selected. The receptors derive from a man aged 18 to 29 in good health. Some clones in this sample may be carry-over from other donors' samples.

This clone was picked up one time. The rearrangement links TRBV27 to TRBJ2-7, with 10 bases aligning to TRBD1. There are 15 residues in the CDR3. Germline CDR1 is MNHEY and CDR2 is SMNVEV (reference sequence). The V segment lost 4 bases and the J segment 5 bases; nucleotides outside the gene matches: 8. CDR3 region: CASSSPWDRGNEQYF. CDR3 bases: TGTGCCAGCAGTTCCCCGTGGGACAGGGGAAACGAGCAGTACTTC.

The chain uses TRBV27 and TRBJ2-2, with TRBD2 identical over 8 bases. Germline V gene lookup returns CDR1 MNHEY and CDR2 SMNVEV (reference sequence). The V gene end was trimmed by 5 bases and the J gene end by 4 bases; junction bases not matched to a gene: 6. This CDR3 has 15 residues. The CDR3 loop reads CASSPGTRGTGELFF. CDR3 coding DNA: TGTGCCAGCAGTCCTGGGACTAGAGGCACCGGGGAGCTGTTTTTT.

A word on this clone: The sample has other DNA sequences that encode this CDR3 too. The CDR3 DNA reads as TGTGCCAGCAGTCCCGGACTAGCGCCTAGCACAGATACGCAGTATTTT. This encodes CASSPGLAPSTDTQYF. This chain uses TRBV7-3 with TRBJ2-3; 9 bases agree with TRBD2. Germline V gene sequence: CDR1 SGHTA, CDR2 FQGTGA. V shed 6 bases, J shed 0 bases, and the junction held 7 bases outside the gene matches. The CDR3 has 16 residues.

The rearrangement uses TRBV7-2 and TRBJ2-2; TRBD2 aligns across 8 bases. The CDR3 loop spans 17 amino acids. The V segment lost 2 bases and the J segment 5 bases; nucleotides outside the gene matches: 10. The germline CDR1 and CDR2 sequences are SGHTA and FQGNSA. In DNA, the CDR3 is TGTGCCAGCAGCTTAATCTGGACGGGAGGGGGGACCGGGGAGCTGTTTTTT. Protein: CASSLIWTGGGTGELFF.

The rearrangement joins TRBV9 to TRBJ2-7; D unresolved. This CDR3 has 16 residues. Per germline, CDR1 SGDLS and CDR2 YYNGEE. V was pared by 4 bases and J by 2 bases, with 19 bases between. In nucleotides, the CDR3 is TGTGCCAGCAGCCTCTATGTGAGCAGTTATACCTACGAGCAGTACTTC. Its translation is CASSLYVSSYTYEQYF.

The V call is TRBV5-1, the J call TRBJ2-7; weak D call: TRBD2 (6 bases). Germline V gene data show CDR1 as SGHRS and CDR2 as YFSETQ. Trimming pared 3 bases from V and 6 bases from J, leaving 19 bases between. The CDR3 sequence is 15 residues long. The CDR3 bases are TGCGCCAGCAGCTCCCCAGAGACTAGTGTGGTCGAGCAGTACTTC. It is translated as CASSSPETSVVEQYF.

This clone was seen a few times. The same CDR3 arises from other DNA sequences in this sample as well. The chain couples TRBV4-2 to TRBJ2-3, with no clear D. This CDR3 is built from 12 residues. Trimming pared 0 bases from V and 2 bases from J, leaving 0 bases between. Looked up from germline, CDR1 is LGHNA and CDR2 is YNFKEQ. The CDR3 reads CASSQDTDTQYF. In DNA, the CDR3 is TGTGCCAGCAGCCAAGACACAGATACGCAGTATTTT.

Here the CDR3 DNA reads TGTGCCAGCAAGCGGACAGGGAACAATGAGCAGTTCTTC. This translates into CASKRTGNNEQFF. The V and J genes are TRBV5-5 and TRBJ2-1; 8 bases are shared with TRBD1. Germline CDR1 and CDR2: SGHKS and YYEKEE (reference sequence). Losses at the gene ends were 6 bases for V and 5 bases for J; bases not matched to a gene: 4. CDR3 size: 13 residues.

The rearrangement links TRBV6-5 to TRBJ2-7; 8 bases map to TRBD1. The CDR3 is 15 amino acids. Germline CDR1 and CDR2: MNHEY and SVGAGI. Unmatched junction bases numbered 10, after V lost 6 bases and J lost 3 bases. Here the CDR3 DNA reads TGTGCCAGCAGGAGACAGGGGCCCTACTACTACGAGCAGTACTTC. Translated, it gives CASRRQGPYYYEQYF.

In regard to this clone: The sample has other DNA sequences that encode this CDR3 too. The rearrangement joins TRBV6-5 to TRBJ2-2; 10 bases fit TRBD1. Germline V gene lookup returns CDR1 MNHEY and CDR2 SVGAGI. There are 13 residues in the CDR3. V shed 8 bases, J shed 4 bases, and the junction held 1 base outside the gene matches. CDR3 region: CASRDRGTGELFF. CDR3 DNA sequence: TGTGCCAGCCGGGACAGGGGCACCGGGGAGCTGTTTTTT.

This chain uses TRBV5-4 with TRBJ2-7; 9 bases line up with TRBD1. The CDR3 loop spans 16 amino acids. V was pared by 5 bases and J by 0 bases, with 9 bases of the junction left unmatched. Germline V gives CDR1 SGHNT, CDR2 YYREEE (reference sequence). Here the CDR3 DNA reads TGTGCCAGCAGACCCTACTGGGACAGGGACTCCTACGAGCAGTACTTC. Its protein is CASRPYWDRDSYEQYF.

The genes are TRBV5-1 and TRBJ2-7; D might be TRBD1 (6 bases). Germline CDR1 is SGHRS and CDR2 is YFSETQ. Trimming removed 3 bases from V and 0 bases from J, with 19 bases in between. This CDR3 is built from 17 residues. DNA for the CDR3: TGCGCCAGCAGCTCAATACCGGGACAACGATTCTCCTACGAGCAGTACTTC. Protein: CASSSIPGQRFSYEQYF.

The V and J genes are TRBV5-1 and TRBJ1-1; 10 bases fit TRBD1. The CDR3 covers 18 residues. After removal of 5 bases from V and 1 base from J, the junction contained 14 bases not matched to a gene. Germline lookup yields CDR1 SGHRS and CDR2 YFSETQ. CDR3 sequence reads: CASRQKTGGNQPNTEAFF. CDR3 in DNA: TGCGCCAGCAGGCAAAAGACAGGGGGCAACCAGCCGAACACTGAAGCTTTCTTT.

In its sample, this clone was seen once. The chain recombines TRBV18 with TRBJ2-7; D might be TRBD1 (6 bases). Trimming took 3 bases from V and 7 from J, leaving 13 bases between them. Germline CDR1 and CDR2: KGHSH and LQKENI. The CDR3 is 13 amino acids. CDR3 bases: TGTGCCAGCTCACCGAAAAGTGACAGGGAGCAGTACTTC. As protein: CASSPKSDREQYF.

The CDR3 DNA sequence: TGTGCCAGCAGCCGGGGGGGGCTAGCGGGAACAGATACGCAGTATTTT. Translating it yields CASSRGGLAGTDTQYF. V usage is TRBV9 and J usage is TRBJ2-3; 9 bases line up with TRBD2. Losses at the gene ends were 4 bases for V and 3 bases for J; bases not matched to a gene: 9. Germline CDR1 SGDLS, CDR2 YYNGEE. This CDR3 contains 16 residues.

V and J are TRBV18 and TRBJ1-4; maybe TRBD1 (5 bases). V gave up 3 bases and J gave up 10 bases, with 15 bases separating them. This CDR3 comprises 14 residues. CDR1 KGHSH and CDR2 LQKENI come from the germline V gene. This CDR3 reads CASSPGGVTGKLFF. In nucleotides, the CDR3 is TGTGCCAGCTCACCCGGAGGAGTAACAGGAAAACTGTTTTTT. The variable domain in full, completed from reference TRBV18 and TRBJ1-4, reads NAGVMQNPRHLVRRRGQEARLRCSPMKGHSHVYWYRQLPEEGLKFMVYLQKENIIDESGMPKERFSAEFPKEGPSILRIQQVVRGDSAAYFCASSPGGVTGKLFFGSGTQLSVL.

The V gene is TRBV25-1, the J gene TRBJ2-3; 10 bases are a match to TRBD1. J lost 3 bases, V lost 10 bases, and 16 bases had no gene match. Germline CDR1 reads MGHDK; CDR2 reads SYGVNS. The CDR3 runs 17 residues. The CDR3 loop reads CATSRAVRDRGTDTQYF. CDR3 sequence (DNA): TGTGCCACATCTCGGGCGGTCCGGGACAGGGGTACAGATACGCAGTATTTT.

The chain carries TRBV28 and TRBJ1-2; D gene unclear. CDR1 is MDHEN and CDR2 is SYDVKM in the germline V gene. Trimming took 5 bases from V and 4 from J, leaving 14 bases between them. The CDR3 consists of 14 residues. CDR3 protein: CASSRVRAGYGYTF. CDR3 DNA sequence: TGTGCCAGCAGTCGAGTAAGGGCAGGCTATGGCTACACCTTC.

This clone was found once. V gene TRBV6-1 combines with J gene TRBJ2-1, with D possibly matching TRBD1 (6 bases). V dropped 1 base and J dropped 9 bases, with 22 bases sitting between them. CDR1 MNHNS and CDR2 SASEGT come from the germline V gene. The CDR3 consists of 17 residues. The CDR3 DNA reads TGTGCCAGCAGTGAAGTTCCTCGGCTAGCCGAAGGGGGTGAGCAGTTCTTC. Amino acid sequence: CASSEVPRLAEGGEQFF.